This T cell receptor (beta chain) was observed in a study of PD-L1 blockade in urothelial cancer. Study details: Most patients, about 85% of the roughly 29, were males with bladder-origin cancer. Samples of blood were analyzed 3 weeks (second dose) and 6 weeks after treatment start.

Locally advanced or metastatic urothelial carcinoma was present in patients. V lost 8 bases and J 0 bases, leaving 14 bases between the germline ends. This CDR3 comprises 15 residues. Germline V gives CDR1 LNHDA, CDR2 SQIVND (reference sequence). Synthetic TCR analog templates were spiked into each PCR. Only in-frame clones appear in the TCRdb table, and some are missing; sequencing was by immunoSEQ multiplex PCR. The table shows about 91,000 clones, with more than 90% occurring only once. The sample here was PBMCs, taken around atezolizumab (anti-PD-L1) treatment. V gene TRBV19 combines with J gene TRBJ1-3; weak D call: TRBD1 (6 bases). The clonotype was recovered from a man aged 55 to 69 with urothelial cancer. The CDR3 sequence is CASSADSLSGNTIYF. CDR3 DNA sequence: TGTGCCAGTTCCGCGGACAGCCTCTCTGGAAACACCATATATTTT. Using reference TRBV19 and TRBJ1-3 for the parts outside the CDR3, the full variable domain is DGGITQSPKYLFRKEGQNVTLSCEQNLNHDAMYWYRQDPGQGLRLIYYSQIVNDFQKGDIAEGYSVSREKKESFPLTVTSAQKNPTAFYLCASSADSLSGNTIYFGEGSWLTVV.